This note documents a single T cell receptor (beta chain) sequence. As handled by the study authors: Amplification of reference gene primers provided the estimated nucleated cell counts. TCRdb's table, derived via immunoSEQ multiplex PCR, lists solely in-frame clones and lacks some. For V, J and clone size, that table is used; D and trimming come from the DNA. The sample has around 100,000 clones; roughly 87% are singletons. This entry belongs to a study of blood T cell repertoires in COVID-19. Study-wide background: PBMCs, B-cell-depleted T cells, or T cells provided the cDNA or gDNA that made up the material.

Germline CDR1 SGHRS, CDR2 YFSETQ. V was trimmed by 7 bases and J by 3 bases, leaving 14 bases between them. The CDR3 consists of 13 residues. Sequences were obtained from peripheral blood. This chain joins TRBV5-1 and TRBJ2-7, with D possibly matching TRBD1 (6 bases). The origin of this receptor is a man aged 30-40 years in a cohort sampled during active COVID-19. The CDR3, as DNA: TGCGCCAGCCGCCGAACGGACAGCTACGAGCAGTACTTC. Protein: CASRRTDSYEQYF.